This passage covers 8 T cell receptor beta chains from one sample sequenced in a study of T cell responses to AZD1222 COVID-19 vaccine (dated by TCRdb to the early 2020s). The library came from the immunoSEQ multiplex PCR assay. As stored in TCRdb, this immuneACCESS dataset retains in-frame rearrangements with V and J assigned. A fraction of the clones does not appear; measured against another copy, unresolved V genes explain less than half of the discrepancy, and the remainder lacks a known reason. The sample includes under 70,000 clones, with around 90% observed a single time. In total, the top ten clones hold approximately 14% of the sample. What the time point label conveys for this sample: about 28 days (+/-7) after the second vaccine dose. The sequencing used peripheral blood, collected 28 days after the second AZD1222 dose. The source is an adult who received the AZD1222 COVID-19 vaccine.

This rearrangement joins TRBV24-1 to TRBJ2-1; TRBD1 matches 10 bases. Germline CDR1 reads KGHDR; CDR2 reads SFDVKD. V gave up 9 bases and J gave up 2 bases; unmatched junction bases: 12. The CDR3 length is 17 residues. The CDR3 DNA reads as TGTGCCACCGGGCTAATCTGGGACAGGGGAACCTACAATGAGCAGTTCTTC. Encoded protein: CATGLIWDRGTYNEQFF.

This clone has just one count. The chain uses TRBV5-6 and TRBJ1-2; D ambiguous. CDR1 and CDR2 from the germline V gene are SGHDT and YYEEEE. Trimming removed 2 bases at V and 1 base at J, with 6 bases between. This CDR3 is 13 amino acids long. CDR3 in amino acids: CASSFTVNYGYTF. The CDR3 coding sequence is TGTGCCAGCAGCTTCACCGTTAACTATGGCTACACCTTC.

The chain combines TRBV19 with TRBJ1-1; a possible D gene is TRBD1 (6 bases). V gave up 8 bases and J gave up 1 base, with 17 bases separating them. CDR1 is LNHDA, CDR2 SQIVND, per germline (reference sequence). The CDR3 runs 15 residues. CDR3: CASRTGRLGNTEAFF. DNA of the CDR3: TGTGCCAGTCGAACAGGGCGGTTGGGGAACACTGAAGCTTTCTTT.

The V call is TRBV5-4, the J call TRBJ2-7; 11 bases map to TRBD2. This CDR3 spans 16 amino acids. CDR1 SGHNT and CDR2 YYREEE come from the germline V gene (reference sequence). V lost 4 bases to trimming and J lost 2 bases; unmatched junction nucleotides: 8. CDR3: CASSRGSGRGTYEQYF. For the CDR3, the DNA is TGTGCCAGCAGCAGAGGTAGCGGGAGGGGTACCTACGAGCAGTACTTC.

CDR3 in amino acids: CASSLGSGRDTEAFF. CDR3 in DNA: TGTGCCAGCAGCTTAGGCTCGGGTAGGGATACTGAAGCTTTCTTT. V is TRBV11-2 and J is TRBJ1-1, with D hard to call. V gave up 1 base and J gave up 5 bases, with 14 bases separating them. The CDR3 is 15 amino acids. Looked up from germline, CDR1 is SGHAT and CDR2 is FQNNGV.

The V call is TRBV21-1, the J call TRBJ2-7; TRBD2, the D gene given by the table, was not confirmed from the DNA. TRBV21-1 is a pseudogene locus. The CDR3 runs to 13 residues. The CDR3 loop is CASRPESVDEQYF. The CDR3 DNA follows: TGTGCCAGCAGGCCGGAGAGTGTCGACGAGCAGTACTTC.

The chain carries TRBV19 and TRBJ1-4, with 9 bases matching TRBD1. V lost 3 bases, J lost 6 bases, and 5 bases stayed unmatched. The germline CDR1 and CDR2 sequences are LNHDA and SQIVND (reference sequence). This CDR3 has 15 amino acids. The CDR3, as DNA: TGTGCCAGTAGTATGGGGGACAGGGTGGATGAAAAACTGTTTTTT. Encoded protein: CASSMGDRVDEKLFF. Together with reference TRBV19 and TRBJ1-4, the CDR3 gives the full variable domain: DGGITQSPKYLFRKEGQNVTLSCEQNLNHDAMYWYRQDPGQGLRLIYYSQIVNDFQKGDIAEGYSVSREKKESFPLTVTSAQKNPTAFYLCASSMGDRVDEKLFFGSGTQLSVL.

The chain joins TRBV5-3 to TRBJ2-1, with D possibly TRBD1 on 6 matching bases. TRBV5-3 falls under the ORF class, with uncertain function. Trimming took off 2 bases at V and 12 bases at J, with 27 bases between the two ends. The length of the CDR3 is 17 residues. CDR3 sequence (DNA): TGTGCCAGAAGCTTAGGCTTACGATGTCCAAAAAGGGGGTGGCAGTTCTTC. Its protein product is CARSLGLRCPKRGWQFF.